Below, 28 T cell receptor beta chains from the same sample are listed, as sequenced in a study of PD-1 blockade in classical Hodgkin lymphoma. The time point here: cycle 4 day 1 (C4D1), after five to seven weeks of nivolumab. Every single patient, without exception, relapsed after autologous stem cell transplantation, and brentuximab vedotin exposure varied. Through magnetic negative selection, CD8+ T cells were separated from PBMCs that had been thawed. The method was immunoSEQ multiplex PCR; TCRdb's version includes in-frame clones alone and lacks a portion of them. The sample carries 13,000 to 15,000 clones, around 86% recorded once. The sample consisted of CD8+ T cells from blood, taken before the fourth cycle of nivolumab. The source of these receptors is a human donor with classical Hodgkin lymphoma.

The chain recombines TRBV6-5 with TRBJ2-1; TRBD2 aligns across 12 bases. The germline V gene encodes CDR1 MNHEY and CDR2 SVGAGI. V lost 5 bases and J lost 6; bases outside the gene matches: 5. The CDR3 totals 15 residues. This CDR3 is CASSPSGGAGNEQFF. The CDR3 nucleotides read TGTGCCAGCAGTCCTAGCGGGGGGGCCGGCAATGAGCAGTTCTTC.

This sequence joins TRBV28 and TRBJ2-1; 8 bases agree with TRBD1. Germline CDR1 MDHEN, CDR2 SYDVKM. V lost 2 bases and J lost 4; bases outside the gene matches: 10. The CDR3 is 17 amino acids. The CDR3 protein is CASSLRGQGSPYNEQFF. The DNA for the CDR3 is TGTGCCAGCAGTTTACGAGGACAGGGATCCCCTTACAATGAGCAGTTCTTC.

This clone was seen only once. The rearrangement joins TRBV4-1 to TRBJ1-6; D is unclear. CDR3 size: 13 residues. Trimming removed 0 bases at V and 9 bases at J, with 6 bases between. CDR1 and CDR2 (germline): MGHRA, YSYEKL. The CDR3 bases are TGCGCCAGCAGCCAAGATGGGAGTTCACCCCTCCACTTT. Translation: CASSQDGSSPLHF.

J is TRBJ2-1 and V is TRBV7-9, with D possibly being TRBD2 (6 bases). This CDR3 has 15 residues. Germline loops: CDR1 SEHNR, CDR2 FQNEAQ (reference sequence). V shed 0 bases and J shed 0 bases, with 6 bases lying between them. The chain's CDR3 is CASSLAGSSYNEQFF. CDR3 nucleotide sequence: TGTGCCAGCAGCTTAGCCGGGAGCTCCTACAATGAGCAGTTCTTC.

The gene calls are TRBV10-3 and TRBJ1-5, with D unclear. V gave up 3 bases and J gave up 1 base, with 7 bases separating them. Germline V gene sequence: CDR1 ENHRY, CDR2 SYGVKD. The length of the CDR3 is 14 residues. CDR3 region: CAISDSRSNQPQHF. The CDR3, as DNA: TGTGCCATCAGTGACTCTAGGAGCAATCAGCCCCAGCATTTT.

Only one count was recorded for this clone. The V and J genes are TRBV28 and TRBJ2-7; D may correspond to TRBD1 or TRBD2 (6 bases each). V was clipped by 6 bases and J by 0 bases, with 18 bases between them. The CDR3 is 16 amino acids. CDR1 is MDHEN and CDR2 is SYDVKM in the germline V gene. The CDR3: CASSPFGGPRSYEQYF. The CDR3, as DNA: TGTGCCAGCAGCCCCTTTGGGGGGCCTCGCTCCTACGAGCAGTACTTC.

The chain recombines TRBV28 with TRBJ1-3; 8 bases are shared with TRBD1. Germline CDR1 and CDR2: MDHEN and SYDVKM. The V gene end was trimmed by 6 bases and the J gene end by 0 bases; junction bases not matched to a gene: 4. This CDR3 comprises 15 residues. The DNA for the CDR3 is TGTGCCAGCAGCCTTACAGGGGGCTCTGGAAACACCATATATTTT. Translating it yields CASSLTGGSGNTIYF.

This chain links TRBV28 with TRBJ2-7; D uncertain. CDR3 size: 15 residues. Trimming shortened V by 6 bases and J by 7 bases, and 22 bases separated the two germline ends. Per the germline V gene, CDR1 is MDHEN and CDR2 is SYDVKM. The CDR3 DNA follows: TGTGCCAGCAGCCCTCAGGACGAAAGGGTGGGTGAGCAGTACTTC. Translating gives CASSPQDERVGEQYF.

The chain recombines TRBV27 with TRBJ2-7; TRBD2 agrees at 9 bases. The ends lost 6 bases at V and 2 bases at J; junction bases unmatched: 2. Germline lookup yields CDR1 MNHEY and CDR2 SMNVEV (reference sequence). CDR3 length: 13 residues. The CDR3 is CASSLAGPYEQYF. The CDR3 DNA sequence: TGTGCCAGCAGCCTAGCGGGACCCTACGAGCAGTACTTC.

The rearrangement uses TRBV27 and TRBJ1-5; D ambiguous. Trimming cost V 3 bases and J 6 bases, with 9 bases left between them. Germline CDR1 and CDR2: MNHEY and SMNVEV (reference sequence). This CDR3 is built from 13 residues. CDR3 in DNA: TGTGCCAGCAGTTTGGGCCGAACTCAGCCCCAGCATTTT. Protein sequence: CASSLGRTQPQHF.

This clone was counted between two and nine times. The rearrangement links TRBV7-9 to TRBJ1-1; D unclear. The germline V and J ends were trimmed by 6 bases and 9 bases, with 8 bases remaining between them. This CDR3 is 10 amino acids long. Looked up from germline, CDR1 is SEHNR and CDR2 is FQNEAQ (reference sequence). In DNA form, the CDR3 reads TGTGCCAGCAGTGAGGACCAAGCTTTCTTT. It specifies CASSEDQAFF.

The genes are TRBV4-2 and TRBJ2-7; TRBD2 matches at 11 bases. Trimming took 5 bases from V and 2 from J; bases not matched to a gene: 5. CDR3 length: 15 amino acids. Germline-derived CDR1 and CDR2 are LGHNA and YNFKEQ. The CDR3 nucleotides are TGTGCCAGCAGCTTTACTAGCGGGAGACCCTACGAGCAGTACTTC. It codes for CASSFTSGRPYEQYF.

The rearrangement uses TRBV5-1 and TRBJ2-3; TRBD2 matches at 12 bases. The length of the CDR3 is 16 residues. J lost 4 bases, V lost 0 bases, and 3 bases had no gene match. CDR1 and CDR2 from the germline V gene are SGHRS and YFSETQ. CDR3 residues: CASSLALAGGPDTQYF. Written as DNA, the CDR3 is TGCGCCAGCAGCTTGGCTCTAGCGGGGGGGCCAGATACGCAGTATTTT.

V usage is TRBV6-5 and J usage is TRBJ2-3; maybe TRBD2 (7 bases). The V end lost 2 bases, the J end lost 5 bases, and 17 bases lay between the germline ends. CDR3 size: 16 residues. CDR1 and CDR2 (germline): MNHEY, SVGAGI. DNA of the CDR3: TGTGCCAGCAGTTACAGGCTAGCGGAGGGGGTAGATACGCAGTATTTT. This sequence encodes CASSYRLAEGVDTQYF.

The CDR3 sequence is CTSSQSRFTSSYEQYF. In DNA, the CDR3 is TGCACCAGCAGCCAATCCCGATTCACCTCCTCCTACGAGCAGTACTTC. J is TRBJ2-7 and V is TRBV1. TRBV1 is reported as a pseudogene. The CDR3 loop spans 16 amino acids.

The chain couples TRBV19 to TRBJ1-1; 10 positions match TRBD1. This CDR3 region has 14 residues. Germline V gene lookup returns CDR1 LNHDA and CDR2 SQIVND (reference sequence). The V segment lost 4 bases and the J segment 8 bases; nucleotides outside the gene matches: 7. The CDR3 is CASSTGQGIPEAFF. Here the CDR3 DNA reads TGTGCCAGTAGTACGGGACAGGGGATCCCAGAAGCTTTCTTT.

The rearrangement links TRBV11-2 to TRBJ2-2; weak D call: TRBD2 (5 bases). Germline V gene lookup returns CDR1 SGHAT and CDR2 FQNNGV. V lost 4 bases and J lost 3, with 12 bases in between. This CDR3 has 15 amino acids. CDR3 residues: CASSSPIGDTGELFF. CDR3 DNA: TGTGCCAGCAGCTCCCCCATCGGGGACACCGGGGAGCTGTTTTTT.

The rearrangement links TRBV19 to TRBJ2-7, with D perhaps given as TRBD1 or TRBD2 (6 bases each). Trimming removed 5 bases at V and 4 bases at J, with 15 bases between. The V gene's germline CDR1 is LNHDA and CDR2 SQIVND (reference sequence). The CDR3 spans 14 residues. CDR3 nucleotides: TGTGCCAGTAGTCACACATGGGGGGCATACGAGCAGTACTTC. Translated: CASSHTWGAYEQYF.

The rearrangement joins TRBV12-5 to TRBJ2-1; 12 bases map to TRBD2. This CDR3 has 16 residues. The germline gives CDR1 LGHNT, CDR2 FRNRAP. After removal of 3 bases from V and 9 bases from J, the junction contained 9 bases not matched to a gene. The CDR3 coding sequence is TGTGCTAGTGGTTTTTCGACTAGCGGGGGTTTCGGTGAGCAGTTCTTC. Amino acids: CASGFSTSGGFGEQFF.

V is TRBV2 and J is TRBJ2-7, with D tentatively TRBD2 (6 bases). The V end was cut by 3 bases, the J end by 2 bases, with 17 bases between. Germline loops: CDR1 SNHLY, CDR2 FYNNEI. This CDR3 region has 16 residues. This chain's CDR3 is CASSDFRGGATYEQYF. CDR3 DNA sequence: TGTGCCAGCAGTGACTTCAGAGGCGGGGCTACCTACGAGCAGTACTTC.

The V gene is TRBV28, the J gene TRBJ2-1; no reliable D call. The germline V and J ends were trimmed by 5 bases and 0 bases, with 5 bases remaining between them. This CDR3 has 13 amino acids. The germline gives CDR1 MDHEN, CDR2 SYDVKM. In nucleotides, the CDR3 is TGTGCCAGCAGTCGAGCCTCCTACAATGAGCAGTTCTTC. Translated: CASSRASYNEQFF.

The chain couples TRBV7-2 to TRBJ2-7; D possibly corresponds to TRBD1 (5 bases). This CDR3 region has 13 residues. Trimming shortened V by 1 base and J by 3 bases, and 7 bases separated the two germline ends. Germline lookup yields CDR1 SGHTA and CDR2 FQGNSA. DNA for the CDR3: TGTGCCAGCAGCTTAGGACAGTTCTACGAGCAGTACTTC. Its protein product is CASSLGQFYEQYF. Looking up the rest from reference TRBV7-2 and TRBJ2-7 gives the full variable domain: GAGVSQSPSNKVTEKGKDVELRCDPISGHTALYWYRQSLGQGLEFLIYFQGNSAPDKSGLPSDRFSAERTGGSVSTLTIQRTQQEDSAVYLCASSLGQFYEQYFGPGTRLTVT.

The chain joins TRBV6-6 to TRBJ1-4, with D hard to call. The CDR3 sequence is 15 residues long. The V end was cut by 0 bases, the J end by 5 bases, with 10 bases between. CDR1 and CDR2 from the germline V gene are MNHNY and SVGAGI (reference sequence). CDR3 amino acids: CASSYSLARNEKLFF. The CDR3 DNA reads as TGTGCCAGCAGTTACTCGTTGGCCCGGAATGAAAAACTGTTTTTT.

The CDR3 here is CASSLGLAGAARLAKNIQYF. The CDR3 DNA reads TGTGCCAGCAGCCTAGGACTAGCGGGAGCCGCCCGGCTAGCCAAAAACATTCAGTACTTC. The rearrangement links TRBV7-8 to TRBJ2-4; 13 positions match TRBD2. Germline V lookup: CDR1 SGHVS, CDR2 FQNEAQ. The CDR3 consists of 20 residues. V shed 5 bases and J 0 bases; nucleotides not matched to a gene: 13.

The chain couples TRBV20-1 to TRBJ2-7, with D perhaps matching TRBD2 (5 bases). V was trimmed by 6 bases and J by 6 bases, leaving 12 bases between them. CDR1 is DFQATT and CDR2 is SNEGSKA in the germline V gene (reference sequence). The CDR3 has 11 amino acids. Here the CDR3 reads CSARDAFEQYF. CDR3 nucleotides: TGCAGTGCCCGGGATGCCTTCGAGCAGTACTTC.

This chain connects TRBV2 to TRBJ2-2; 7 bases line up with TRBD1. Germline V gene data show CDR1 as SNHLY and CDR2 as FYNNEI. The CDR3 is made up of 16 amino acids. The V and J ends lost 7 bases and 6 bases, in that order; junction bases with no gene match: 14. This CDR3 reads CASTPLEDQGAGELFF. CDR3 in DNA: TGTGCCAGCACGCCACTGGAGGACCAGGGGGCCGGGGAGCTGTTTTTT.

This chain joins TRBV4-1 and TRBJ2-1; weak D call: TRBD2 (5 bases). This CDR3 is 14 amino acids long. The V gene lost 4 bases and the J gene lost 4 bases, with 11 bases spanning the gap. From germline, CDR1 is MGHRA and CDR2 YSYEKL. CDR3 nucleotides: TGCGCCAGCAGCCGGGAGCTAGAATACAATGAGCAGTTCTTC. It encodes CASSRELEYNEQFF.

The genes are TRBV4-1 and TRBJ1-2, with D unclear. Germline V CDR1 and CDR2: MGHRA, YSYEKL. Trimming stripped 0 bases from V and 2 bases from J, with 10 bases between. CDR3 length: 15 residues. The chain's CDR3 is CASSQDKGNNYGYTF. The CDR3 DNA reads TGCGCCAGCAGCCAAGATAAAGGGAACAACTATGGCTACACCTTC.